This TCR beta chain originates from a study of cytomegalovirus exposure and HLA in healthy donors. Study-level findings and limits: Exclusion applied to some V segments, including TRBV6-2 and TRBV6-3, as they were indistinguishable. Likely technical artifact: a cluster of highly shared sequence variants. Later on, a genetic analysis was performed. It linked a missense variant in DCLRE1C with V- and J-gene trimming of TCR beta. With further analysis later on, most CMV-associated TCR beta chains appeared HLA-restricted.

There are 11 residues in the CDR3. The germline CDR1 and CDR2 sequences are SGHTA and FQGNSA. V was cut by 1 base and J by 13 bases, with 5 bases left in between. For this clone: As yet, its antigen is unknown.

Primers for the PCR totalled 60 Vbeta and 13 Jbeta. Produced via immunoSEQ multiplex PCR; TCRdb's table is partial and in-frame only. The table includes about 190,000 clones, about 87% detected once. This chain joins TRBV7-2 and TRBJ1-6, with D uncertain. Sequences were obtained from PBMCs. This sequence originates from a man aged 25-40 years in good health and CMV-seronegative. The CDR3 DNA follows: TGTGCCAGCAGCTTAGTCGGGCCCCTCCACTTT. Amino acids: CASSLVGPLHF.